Here is one T cell receptor (beta chain) with its context. Its matching antigen is unknown. The treatment: roughly 20 received Ad26.COV2.S at low or high dose, single or two shots; 5 received placebo; per-sample allocation not given. Vaccine and placebo recipients were sampled on day 63 after the first injection. It was an adult aged 18-55 years in Boston who was the donor. The entry originates in a study of Ad26.COV2.S vaccination and SARS-CoV-2 variants. Study-wide results and caveats: Recipients given vaccine exceeded placebo recipients in spike-specific TCR breadth.

Repertoires were generated with immunoSEQ multiplex PCR, while TCRdb's copy carries only in-frame clones and drops some. The sample yields about 680,000 clones, more than 70% seen once. This CDR3 is 16 amino acids long. Germline V gene data show CDR1 as LGHNA and CDR2 as YNFKEQ. The ends lost 0 bases at V and 6 bases at J; junction bases unmatched: 8. V and J are TRBV4-2 and TRBJ2-1; 7 positions agree with TRBD1. This TCR was sampled from a person aged 18-65 years who received the Ad26.COV2.S COVID-19 vaccine or a placebo. The specimen comprised peripheral blood, sampled in a trial of Ad26.COV2.S vaccine versus placebo. The CDR3 DNA sequence: TGTGCCAGCAGCCAAGATCGGACAGGAAAAAGCAATGAGCAGTTCTTC. It translates to CASSQDRTGKSNEQFF.